Below, 20 T cell receptor beta chains from the same sample are listed, as sequenced in a study of T cell clones after liver transplantation. The protocol was immunoSEQ multiplex PCR, while the TCRdb copy is restricted to in-frame clones and leaves out a portion. In the table there are 20,000 to 25,000 clones, nearly 80% of which are singletons. The sequences come from CD8+ T cells from blood, collected roughly 56 months after liver transplant. All receptors derive from a human patient who received a liver transplant. Some T cells may be provided by the graft donor.

CDR3 region: CASSLTVADQETQYF. In DNA, the CDR3 is TGTGCCAGCAGTTTAACTGTTGCAGACCAAGAGACCCAGTACTTC. This chain links TRBV28 with TRBJ2-5; D remains unclear. Trimming pared 2 bases from V and 0 bases from J, leaving 10 bases between. The V gene's germline CDR1 is MDHEN and CDR2 SYDVKM. This CDR3 is built from 15 residues.

In regard to this clone: Other DNA sequences in this specimen translate into the identical CDR3. In DNA, the CDR3 is TGCGCCAGCAGCCAAATTTTAGGGTTTCCTGAAGCTTTCTTT. Translated: CASSQILGFPEAFF. The chain is built from TRBV4-1 and TRBJ1-1; D is ambiguous. CDR1 and CDR2 (germline): MGHRA, YSYEKL. The V end lost 2 bases, the J end lost 6 bases, and 13 bases lay between the germline ends. The CDR3 has 14 residues.

J is TRBJ1-5 and V is TRBV6-5, with D perhaps TRBD1 (5 bases). Deletions cut 5 bases from V and 6 bases from J, with 11 bases between. CDR1 is MNHEY and CDR2 is SVGAGI in the germline V gene. The CDR3 has 13 residues. The chain's CDR3 is CASSLTDSQPQHF. CDR3 bases: TGTGCCAGCAGTCTTACCGACAGTCAGCCCCAGCATTTT.

This sequence joins TRBV27 and TRBJ1-1; D gene uncertain. The CDR3 sequence is 11 residues long. Germline values: CDR1 MNHEY, CDR2 SMNVEV (reference sequence). V dropped 5 bases and J dropped 7 bases, with 8 bases sitting between them. For the CDR3, the DNA is TGTGCCAGCAGTGAAGGGAGTGAAGCTTTCTTT. The encoded protein is CASSEGSEAFF.

V and J are TRBV9 and TRBJ2-7, with 8 bases identical to TRBD1. The junction had 14 bases not matched to a gene; V was cut back by 0 bases and J by 3 bases. Germline V CDR1 and CDR2: SGDLS, YYNGEE. This CDR3 contains 18 residues. CDR3: CASSVDDPTGTGDYEQYF. The DNA of the CDR3 is TGTGCCAGCAGCGTAGACGACCCAACCGGGACAGGAGACTACGAGCAGTACTTC.

V and J are TRBV11-2 and TRBJ1-4; 8 bases match TRBD1. Germline V gene sequence: CDR1 SGHAT, CDR2 FQNNGV. This CDR3 is built from 17 residues. V lost 4 bases to trimming and J lost 7 bases; unmatched junction nucleotides: 14. CDR3 sequence reads: CASSSSRDRWGGEKLFF. Here the CDR3 DNA reads TGTGCCAGCAGCTCGTCCCGGGACAGGTGGGGGGGTGAAAAACTGTTTTTT.

This clone is a singleton in its sample. The chain couples TRBV7-9 to TRBJ2-5, with D tentatively TRBD1 (5 bases). The germline CDR1 and CDR2 sequences are SEHNR and FQNEAQ (reference sequence). This CDR3 has 14 residues. Trimming stripped 3 bases from V and 1 base from J, with 9 bases between. This chain's CDR3 is CASSLTDFQETQYF. CDR3 in DNA: TGTGCCAGCAGCTTGACAGATTTCCAAGAGACCCAGTACTTC.

V and J are TRBV19 and TRBJ1-3; a possible D gene is TRBD1 (6 bases). The CDR3 consists of 13 residues. Germline CDR1 reads LNHDA; CDR2 reads SQIVND (reference sequence). With 7 bases removed from V and 2 bases from J, the gap between germline ends came to 9 bases. CDR3 in amino acids: CASMGAAGNTIYF. The CDR3 coding sequence is TGTGCCAGTATGGGGGCTGCTGGAAACACCATATATTTT. Supplemented by reference TRBV19 and TRBJ1-3, the full variable domain reads DGGITQSPKYLFRKEGQNVTLSCEQNLNHDAMYWYRQDPGQGLRLIYYSQIVNDFQKGDIAEGYSVSREKKESFPLTVTSAQKNPTAFYLCASMGAAGNTIYFGEGSWLTVV.

This clone was seen only once. The chain combines TRBV7-2 with TRBJ2-1; 7 positions agree with TRBD1. The CDR3 covers 15 residues. Losses at the gene ends were 3 bases for V and 4 bases for J; bases not matched to a gene: 6. CDR1 SGHTA and CDR2 FQGNSA come from the germline V gene. Here the CDR3 DNA reads TGTGCCAGCAGCTTCGTAGGGGGCGCATACAATGAGCAGTTCTTC. This codes for CASSFVGGAYNEQFF.

The V call is TRBV10-3, the J call TRBJ2-4, with TRBD1 identical over 10 bases. The trim removed 1 base at V and 5 bases at J, leaving 2 bases unmatched. Germline V CDR1 and CDR2: ENHRY, SYGVKD. The CDR3 is 15 residues long. CDR3: CAISEWGTGENIQYF. The CDR3 coding sequence is TGTGCCATCAGTGAGTGGGGGACAGGGGAAAACATTCAGTACTTC.

The rearrangement uses TRBV7-9 and TRBJ1-2, with D perhaps matching TRBD1 (5 bases). Germline V gives CDR1 SEHNR, CDR2 FQNEAQ (reference sequence). V lost 3 bases and J lost 8, with 10 bases in between. The CDR3 spans 12 residues. The CDR3 DNA is TGTGCCAGCAGCTTCAGGGAGTACGGCTACACCTTC. Amino acids: CASSFREYGYTF.

V and J are TRBV4-1 and TRBJ1-3; a weak D match, TRBD1 (5 bases). V lost 0 bases to trimming and J lost 0 bases, with 18 bases between them. Germline V CDR1 and CDR2: MGHRA, YSYEKL. This CDR3 is built from 19 residues. DNA of the CDR3: TGCGCCAGCAGCCAAGATCCCGGGACGCGGGTTCACTCTGGAAACACCATATATTTT. Translating gives CASSQDPGTRVHSGNTIYF.

This clone was seen only a few times. CDR3 nucleotides: TGTGCCAGCAGCCCGGATGGATATGGCTACACCTTC. Protein: CASSPDGYGYTF. The chain joins TRBV5-4 to TRBJ1-2; D gene unclear. From germline, CDR1 is SGHNT and CDR2 YYREEE (reference sequence). Trimming removed 4 bases at V and 5 bases at J, with 9 bases between. The CDR3 has 12 residues.

This rearrangement joins TRBV18 to TRBJ1-1, with a possible D match to TRBD1 (5 bases). In germline, CDR1 is KGHSH, CDR2 LQKENI. V lost 3 bases, J lost 2 bases, and 13 bases lay in between. This CDR3 comprises 15 residues. The CDR3 DNA sequence: TGTGCCAGCTCACCCGGGACGAACATTAACACTGAAGCTTTCTTT. Protein product: CASSPGTNINTEAFF.

CDR3 loop: CASSEVFGTGYNEQFF. CDR3 in DNA: TGTGCCAGCAGTGAGGTTTTCGGGACAGGATACAATGAGCAGTTCTTC. V and J are TRBV6-1 and TRBJ2-1; 8 bases align to TRBD1. The germline gives CDR1 MNHNS, CDR2 SASEGT. Germline trimming cut 3 bases from V and 4 bases from J; bases unmatched to any gene: 8. The CDR3 extends over 16 amino acids.

This clone appeared a few times. This chain uses TRBV5-1 with TRBJ2-1; D not resolved. Per germline, CDR1 SGHRS and CDR2 YFSETQ. Trimming removed 4 bases from V and 5 bases from J, with 7 bases in between. The length of the CDR3 is 12 residues. The CDR3 loop is CASSPEHNEQFF. Here the CDR3 DNA reads TGCGCCAGCAGCCCCGAACACAATGAGCAGTTCTTC.

This clone was picked up a small number of times. The gene calls are TRBV15 and TRBJ2-2; maybe TRBD2 (6 bases). CDR3 length: 16 residues. Germline CDR1 reads LNHNV; CDR2 reads YYDKDF (reference sequence). With 0 bases removed from V and 2 bases from J, the gap between germline ends came to 10 bases. CDR3 bases: TGTGCCACCAGCAGAGATCGGGACTCTAACACCGGGGAGCTGTTTTTT. Translated: CATSRDRDSNTGELFF.

V usage is TRBV7-6 and J usage is TRBJ2-1; TRBD2 agrees at 10 bases. The CDR3 is 16 amino acids. Germline CDR1 reads SGHVS; CDR2 reads FNYEAQ. The V and J ends lost 3 bases and 8 bases, in that order; junction bases with no gene match: 10. CDR3 amino acids: CASSFPSGGAVYEQFF. For the CDR3, the DNA is TGTGCCAGCAGCTTTCCAAGCGGGGGGGCTGTCTATGAGCAGTTCTTC.

The gene calls are TRBV27 and TRBJ2-1, with D possibly TRBD2 on 5 matching bases. Germline V gives CDR1 MNHEY, CDR2 SMNVEV (reference sequence). This CDR3 has 17 amino acids. V shed 2 bases and J shed 0 bases, with 14 bases lying between them. The CDR3 loop reads CASSLLRDPSSYNEQFF. DNA of the CDR3: TGTGCCAGCAGTTTACTCCGGGATCCTTCCTCCTACAATGAGCAGTTCTTC.

V is TRBV11-2 and J is TRBJ2-7; unclear D gene. This CDR3 comprises 13 residues. The ends were cut back, 5 bases at V and 4 bases at J, with 12 bases in the middle. The germline V gene has CDR1 SGHAT and CDR2 FQNNGV. The CDR3 region is CASSQEKRYEQYF. DNA of the CDR3: TGTGCCAGCAGCCAAGAGAAAAGATACGAGCAGTACTTC.